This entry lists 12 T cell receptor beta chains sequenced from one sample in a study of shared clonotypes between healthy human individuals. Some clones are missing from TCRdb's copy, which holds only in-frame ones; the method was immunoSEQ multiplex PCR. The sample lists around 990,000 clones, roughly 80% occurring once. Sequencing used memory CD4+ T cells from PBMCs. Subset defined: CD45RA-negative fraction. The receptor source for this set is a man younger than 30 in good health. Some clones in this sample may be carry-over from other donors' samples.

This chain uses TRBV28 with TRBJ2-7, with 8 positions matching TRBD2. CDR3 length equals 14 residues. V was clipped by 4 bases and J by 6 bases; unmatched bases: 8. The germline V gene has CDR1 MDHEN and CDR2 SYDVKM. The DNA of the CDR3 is TGTGCCAGCAGTTCGGCGGGAGGTCCTGTCGAGCAGTACTTC. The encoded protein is CASSSAGGPVEQYF.

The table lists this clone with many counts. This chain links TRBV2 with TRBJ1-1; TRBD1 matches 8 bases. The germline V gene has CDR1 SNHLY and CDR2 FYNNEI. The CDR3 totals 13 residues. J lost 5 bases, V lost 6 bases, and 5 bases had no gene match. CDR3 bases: TGTGCCAGCAGAGTCGACAGGGGTACTGAAGCTTTCTTT. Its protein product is CASRVDRGTEAFF.

Here the CDR3 DNA reads TGTGCCAGTAGCTCGAACCGGGCCGCCTTTGGTGAAGCTTTCTTT. Amino acids: CASSSNRAAFGEAFF. The rearrangement joins TRBV19 to TRBJ1-1; D is ambiguous. The CDR3 runs to 15 residues. The germline V gene encodes CDR1 LNHDA and CDR2 SQIVND (reference sequence). Trimming took off 6 bases at V and 7 bases at J, with 21 bases between the two ends.

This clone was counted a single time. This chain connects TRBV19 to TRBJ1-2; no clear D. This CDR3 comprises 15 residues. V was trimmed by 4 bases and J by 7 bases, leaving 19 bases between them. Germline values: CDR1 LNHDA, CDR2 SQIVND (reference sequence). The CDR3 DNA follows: TGTGCCAGTAGTACGCCGTGGACCGTCATCACTGGCTACACCTTC. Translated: CASSTPWTVITGYTF. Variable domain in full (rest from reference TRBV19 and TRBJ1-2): DGGITQSPKYLFRKEGQNVTLSCEQNLNHDAMYWYRQDPGQGLRLIYYSQIVNDFQKGDIAEGYSVSREKKESFPLTVTSAQKNPTAFYLCASSTPWTVITGYTFGSGTRLTVV.

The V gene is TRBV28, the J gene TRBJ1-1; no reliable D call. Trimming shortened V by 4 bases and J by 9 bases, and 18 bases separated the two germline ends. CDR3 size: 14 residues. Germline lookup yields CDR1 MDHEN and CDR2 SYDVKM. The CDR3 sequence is CASSSSRSASKAFF. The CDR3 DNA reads TGTGCCAGCAGTTCTTCCCGCTCGGCATCTAAAGCTTTCTTT.

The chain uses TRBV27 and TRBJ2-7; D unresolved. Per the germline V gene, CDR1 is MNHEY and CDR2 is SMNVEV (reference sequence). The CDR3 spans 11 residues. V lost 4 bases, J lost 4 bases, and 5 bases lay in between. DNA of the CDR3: TGTGCCAGCAGTTGGAGATACGAGCAGTACTTC. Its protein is CASSWRYEQYF.

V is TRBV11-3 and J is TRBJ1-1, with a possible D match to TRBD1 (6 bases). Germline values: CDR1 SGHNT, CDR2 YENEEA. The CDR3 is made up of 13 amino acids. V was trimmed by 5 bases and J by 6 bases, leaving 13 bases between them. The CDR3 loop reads CASSPTGISEAFF. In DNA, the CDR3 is TGTGCCAGCAGCCCAACAGGGATCTCTGAAGCTTTCTTT.

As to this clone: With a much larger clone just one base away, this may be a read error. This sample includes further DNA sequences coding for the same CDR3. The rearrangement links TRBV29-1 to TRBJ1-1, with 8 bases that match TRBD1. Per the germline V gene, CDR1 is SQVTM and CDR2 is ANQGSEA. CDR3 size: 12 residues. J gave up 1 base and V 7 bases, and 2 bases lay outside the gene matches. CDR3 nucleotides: TGCAGCGCTGACAGGGGGAACACTGAAGCTTTCTTT. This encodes CSADRGNTEAFF.

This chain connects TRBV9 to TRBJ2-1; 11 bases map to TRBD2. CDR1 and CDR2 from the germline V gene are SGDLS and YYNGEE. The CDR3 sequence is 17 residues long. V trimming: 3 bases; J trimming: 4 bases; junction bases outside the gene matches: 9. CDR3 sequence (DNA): TGTGCCAGCAGCGATTCGGTTGCTAGCGGGAGGTACAATGAGCAGTTCTTC. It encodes CASSDSVASGRYNEQFF.

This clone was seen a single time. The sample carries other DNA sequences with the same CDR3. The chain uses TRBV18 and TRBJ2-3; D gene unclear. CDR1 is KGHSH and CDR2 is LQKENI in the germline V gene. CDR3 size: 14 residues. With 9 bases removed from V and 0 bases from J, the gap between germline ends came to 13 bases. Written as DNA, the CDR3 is TGTGCCAGTCTCGGGCTCTCTAGCACAGATACGCAGTATTTT. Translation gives CASLGLSSTDTQYF.

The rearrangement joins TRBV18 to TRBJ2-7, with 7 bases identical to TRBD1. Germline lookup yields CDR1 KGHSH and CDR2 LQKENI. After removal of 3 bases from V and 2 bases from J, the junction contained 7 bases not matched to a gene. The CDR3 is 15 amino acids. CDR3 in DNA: TGTGCCAGCTCACCTTACACAGGGGAAACCTACGAGCAGTACTTC. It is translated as CASSPYTGETYEQYF.

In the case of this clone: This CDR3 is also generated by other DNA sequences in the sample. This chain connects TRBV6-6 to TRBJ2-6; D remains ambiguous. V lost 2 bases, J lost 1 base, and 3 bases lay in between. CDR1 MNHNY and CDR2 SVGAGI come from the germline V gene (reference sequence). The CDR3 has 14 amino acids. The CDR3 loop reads CASSYGSGANVLTF. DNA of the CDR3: TGTGCCAGCAGTTACGGGTCTGGGGCCAACGTCCTGACTTTC.